This T cell receptor beta chain was obtained from a study of blood T cell repertoires in COVID-19. This CDR3 region has 13 residues. Germline assignment: CDR1 MNHEY and CDR2 SMNVEV (reference sequence). V was trimmed by 4 bases and J by 7 bases, leaving 13 bases between them. In the source study's methods: It was from reference gene primer amplification that nucleated cell counts were estimated. Sequencing was performed with immunoSEQ multiplex PCR; in TCRdb, only in-frame clones are kept and a portion is missing. From that table come the V and J calls and clone size; the DNA was used to work out D and trimming. The repertoire includes 220,000 or so clones, approximately 81% of them detected once, and 3.5% to 4% sits in the top ten.

The source material was peripheral blood. This chain joins TRBV27 and TRBJ1-2, with D possibly being TRBD1 (6 bases). This TCR came from a woman aged 80 or over with acute or convalescent COVID-19. The CDR3 sequence: CASSWSGAGGYTF. The CDR3 DNA is TGTGCCAGCAGTTGGTCAGGGGCGGGTGGCTACACCTTC.